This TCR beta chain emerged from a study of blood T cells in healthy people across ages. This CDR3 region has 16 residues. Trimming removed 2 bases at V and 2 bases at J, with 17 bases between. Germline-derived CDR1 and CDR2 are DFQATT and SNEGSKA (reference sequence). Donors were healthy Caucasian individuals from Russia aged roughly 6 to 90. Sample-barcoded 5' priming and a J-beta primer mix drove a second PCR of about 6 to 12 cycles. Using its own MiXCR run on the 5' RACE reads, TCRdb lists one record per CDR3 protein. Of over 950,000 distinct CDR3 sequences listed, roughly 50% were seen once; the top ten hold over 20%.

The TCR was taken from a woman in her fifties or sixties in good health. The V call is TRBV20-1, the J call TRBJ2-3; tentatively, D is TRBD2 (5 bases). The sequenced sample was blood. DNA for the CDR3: TGCAGTGCTAGACCAGCGGCACTAGTTACCACAGATACGCAGTATTTT. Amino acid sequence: CSARPAALVTTDTQYF.